This T cell receptor (beta chain) was sequenced in a study of blood T cell repertoires in COVID-19. Background on the study: The United States, Italy and Spain supplied acute and convalescent COVID-19 samples. PBMCs, B-cell-depleted T cells, or T cells were the source of the cDNA or gDNA that made up the material.

Source study methods: Using reference gene primer amplification, nucleated cell counts were estimated. Using immunoSEQ multiplex PCR, the repertoire was profiled, and TCRdb retains in-frame clones only, with some absent. The D gene and trimming were derived from the DNA, and the V and J assignments and clone size from that table. This sample has about 190,000 clones, with about 89% found just once. Germline V gene data show CDR1 as SGHRS and CDR2 as YFSETQ. V lost 1 base and J lost 3; bases outside the gene matches: 3. The CDR3 contains 14 residues. The rearrangement joins TRBV5-1 to TRBJ1-1; 7 nucleotides agree with TRBD1. The receptor comes from a man in his forties with acute or convalescent COVID-19. What was sequenced was peripheral blood. The CDR3 spells CASSLQGTDTEAFF. Here the CDR3 DNA reads TGCGCCAGCAGCTTGCAGGGGACAGACACTGAAGCTTTCTTT.